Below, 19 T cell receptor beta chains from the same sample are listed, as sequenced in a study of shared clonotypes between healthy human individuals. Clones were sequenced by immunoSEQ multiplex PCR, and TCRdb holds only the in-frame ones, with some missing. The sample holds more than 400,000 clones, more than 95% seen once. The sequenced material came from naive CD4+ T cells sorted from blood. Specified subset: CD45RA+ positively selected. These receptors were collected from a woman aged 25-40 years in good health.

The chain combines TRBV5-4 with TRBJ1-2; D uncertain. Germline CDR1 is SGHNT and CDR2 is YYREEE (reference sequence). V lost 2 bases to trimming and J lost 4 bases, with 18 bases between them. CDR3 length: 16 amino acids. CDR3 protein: CASSLDTEESGYGYTF. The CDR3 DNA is TGTGCCAGCAGCTTAGACACGGAGGAGTCGGGCTATGGCTACACCTTC.

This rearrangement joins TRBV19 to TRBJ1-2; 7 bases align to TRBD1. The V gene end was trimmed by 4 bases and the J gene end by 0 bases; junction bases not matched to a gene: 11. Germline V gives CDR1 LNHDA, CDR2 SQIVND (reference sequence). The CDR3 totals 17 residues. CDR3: CASSRTTGSQANYGYTF. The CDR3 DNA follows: TGTGCCAGTAGTAGGACGACAGGGAGCCAGGCTAACTATGGCTACACCTTC.

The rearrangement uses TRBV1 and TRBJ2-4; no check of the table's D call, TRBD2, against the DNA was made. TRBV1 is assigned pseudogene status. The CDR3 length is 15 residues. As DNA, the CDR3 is TGCACCAGCAGCCAAGTACGACGGGTCAAAAACATTCAGTACTTC. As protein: CTSSQVRRVKNIQYF.

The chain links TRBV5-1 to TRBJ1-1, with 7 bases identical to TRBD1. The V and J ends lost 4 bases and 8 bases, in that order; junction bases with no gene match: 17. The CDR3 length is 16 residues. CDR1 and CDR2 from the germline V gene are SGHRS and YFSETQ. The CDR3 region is CASSKPEQGPGREAFF. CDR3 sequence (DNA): TGCGCCAGCAGCAAACCCGAACAGGGGCCCGGGAGGGAAGCTTTCTTT.

The CDR3 reads CASSYSRRVGTEAFF. Here the CDR3 DNA reads TGTGCCAGCAGTTACTCCCGCAGGGTGGGCACTGAAGCTTTCTTT. V usage is TRBV6-5 and J usage is TRBJ1-1; perhaps TRBD1 as D (5 bases). Germline-derived CDR1 and CDR2 are MNHEY and SVGAGI. The V end lost 0 bases, the J end lost 4 bases, and 12 bases lay between the germline ends. CDR3 size: 15 residues.

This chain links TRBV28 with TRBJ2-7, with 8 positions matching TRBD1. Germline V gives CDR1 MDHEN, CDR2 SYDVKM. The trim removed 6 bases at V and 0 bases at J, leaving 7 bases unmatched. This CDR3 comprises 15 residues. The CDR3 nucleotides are TGTGCCAGCAGCCGGGACAGGACTGCCTCCTACGAGCAGTACTTC. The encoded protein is CASSRDRTASYEQYF. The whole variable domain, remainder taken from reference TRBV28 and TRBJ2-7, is DVKVTQSSRYLVKRTGEKVFLECVQDMDHENMFWYRQDPGLGLRLIYFSYDVKMKEKGDIPEGYSVSREKKERFSLILESASTNQTSMYLCASSRDRTASYEQYFGPGTRLTVT.

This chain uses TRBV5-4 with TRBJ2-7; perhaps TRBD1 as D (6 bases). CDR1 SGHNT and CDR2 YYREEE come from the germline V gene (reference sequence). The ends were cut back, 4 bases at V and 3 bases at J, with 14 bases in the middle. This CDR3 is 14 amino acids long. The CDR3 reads CASSHRDKLYEQYF. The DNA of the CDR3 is TGTGCCAGCAGCCACCGGGACAAGCTCTACGAGCAGTACTTC.

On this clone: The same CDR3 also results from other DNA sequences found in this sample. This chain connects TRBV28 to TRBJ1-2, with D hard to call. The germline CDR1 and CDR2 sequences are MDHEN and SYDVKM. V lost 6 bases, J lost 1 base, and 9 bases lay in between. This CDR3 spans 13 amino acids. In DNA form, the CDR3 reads TGTGCCAGCAGCCTCGGCTTTAACTATGGCTACACCTTC. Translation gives CASSLGFNYGYTF.

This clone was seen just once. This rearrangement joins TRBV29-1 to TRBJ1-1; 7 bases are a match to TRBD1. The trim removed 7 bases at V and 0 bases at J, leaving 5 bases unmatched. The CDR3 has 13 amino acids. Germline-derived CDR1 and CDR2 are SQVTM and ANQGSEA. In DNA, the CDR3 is TGCAGCGCAGGGGGTAGAATGAACACTGAAGCTTTCTTT. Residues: CSAGGRMNTEAFF.

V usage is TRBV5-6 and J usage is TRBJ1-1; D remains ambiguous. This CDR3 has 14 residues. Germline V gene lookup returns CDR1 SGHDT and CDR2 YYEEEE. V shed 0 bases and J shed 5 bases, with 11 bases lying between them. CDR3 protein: CASSLAEVATEAFF. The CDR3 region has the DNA TGTGCCAGCAGCTTGGCCGAGGTCGCGACTGAAGCTTTCTTT.

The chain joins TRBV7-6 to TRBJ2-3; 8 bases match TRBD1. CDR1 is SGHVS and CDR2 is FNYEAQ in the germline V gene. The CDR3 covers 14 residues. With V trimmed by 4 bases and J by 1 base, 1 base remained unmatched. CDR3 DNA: TGTGCCAGCAGCTCGGACAGGGGCACAGATACGCAGTATTTT. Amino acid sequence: CASSSDRGTDTQYF. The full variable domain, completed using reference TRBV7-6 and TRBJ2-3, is GAGVSQSPRYKVTKRGQDVALRCDPISGHVSLYWYRQALGQGPEFLTYFNYEAQQDKSGLPNDRFSAERPEGSISTLTIQRTEQRDSAMYRCASSSDRGTDTQYFGPGTRLTVL.

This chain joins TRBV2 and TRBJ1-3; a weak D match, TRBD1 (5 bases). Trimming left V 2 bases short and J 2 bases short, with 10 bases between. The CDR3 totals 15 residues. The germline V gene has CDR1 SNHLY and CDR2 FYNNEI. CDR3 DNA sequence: TGTGCCAGCAGTGAAATGGGGGGAGCTGGAAACACCATATATTTT. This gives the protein CASSEMGGAGNTIYF.

The CDR3: CATAGQGSYEQYF. CDR3 DNA sequence: TGTGCCACCGCGGGACAGGGAAGTTACGAGCAGTACTTC. V is TRBV28 and J is TRBJ2-7, with 9 bases aligning to TRBD1. The V segment lost 10 bases and the J segment 4 bases; nucleotides outside the gene matches: 8. Germline values: CDR1 MDHEN, CDR2 SYDVKM. The CDR3 is made up of 13 amino acids.

CDR3 sequence: CASGGTVEAFF. DNA of the CDR3: TGTGCCAGCGGGGGGACAGTTGAAGCTTTCTTT. V gene TRBV2 combines with J gene TRBJ1-1, with TRBD1 identical over 7 bases. Germline assignment: CDR1 SNHLY and CDR2 FYNNEI. Germline trimming cut 8 bases from V and 7 bases from J; bases unmatched to any gene: 4. The CDR3 totals 11 residues.

The DNA of the CDR3 is TGCAGCGTTACAGGGAGCCTCTCTGGGGCCAACGTCCTGACTTTC. Protein: CSVTGSLSGANVLTF. The chain carries TRBV29-1 and TRBJ2-6, with D perhaps matching TRBD1 (6 bases). This CDR3 has 15 amino acids. Deletions cut 5 bases from V and 0 bases from J, with 11 bases between. Germline V CDR1 and CDR2: SQVTM, ANQGSEA.

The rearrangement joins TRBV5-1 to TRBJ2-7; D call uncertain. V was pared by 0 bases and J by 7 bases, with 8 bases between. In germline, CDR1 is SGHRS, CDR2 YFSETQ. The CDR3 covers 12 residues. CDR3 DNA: TGCGCCAGCAGCTTGGGCAGTGGAGAGCAGTACTTC. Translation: CASSLGSGEQYF.

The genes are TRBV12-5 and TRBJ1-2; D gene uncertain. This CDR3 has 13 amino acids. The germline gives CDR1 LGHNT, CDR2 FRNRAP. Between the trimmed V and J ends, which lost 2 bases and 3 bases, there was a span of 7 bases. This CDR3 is CASGLNVYYGYTF. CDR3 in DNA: TGTGCTAGTGGTTTGAACGTCTACTATGGCTACACCTTC. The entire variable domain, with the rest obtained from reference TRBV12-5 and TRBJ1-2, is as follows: DARVTQTPRHKVTEMGQEVTMRCQPILGHNTVFWYRQTMMQGLELLAYFRNRAPLDDSGMPKDRFSAEMPDATLATLKIQPSEPRDSAVYFCASGLNVYYGYTFGSGTRLTVV.

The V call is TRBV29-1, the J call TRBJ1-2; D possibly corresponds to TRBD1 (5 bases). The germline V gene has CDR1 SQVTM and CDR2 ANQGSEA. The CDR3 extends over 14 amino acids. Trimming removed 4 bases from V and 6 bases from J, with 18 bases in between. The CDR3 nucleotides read TGCAGCGTTGCCGGAGTACGGGGGAAGGATGGCTACACCTTC. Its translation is CSVAGVRGKDGYTF.

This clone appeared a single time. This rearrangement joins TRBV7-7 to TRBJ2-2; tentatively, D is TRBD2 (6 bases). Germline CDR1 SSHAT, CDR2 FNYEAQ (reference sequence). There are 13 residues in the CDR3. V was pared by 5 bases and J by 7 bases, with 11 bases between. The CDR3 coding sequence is TGTGCCAGCAGCACCAGGGAGGTCGGGGAGCTGTTTTTT. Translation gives CASSTREVGELFF.